In this sample, the clone carrying this T cell receptor beta chain turned up a few times. Its antigen is as yet unknown. TCRdb recomputed calls from the reads with MiXCR, one row per CDR3 protein. Seen here are fewer than 200,000 distinct CDR3 sequences, 14% observed once, and the top ten hold 25% to 30%. The V and J ends lost 0 bases and 6 bases respectively, with 7 bases between them. Germline V CDR1 and CDR2: SGHDT, YYEEEE. CDR3 size: 13 residues. The data were obtained in a study of T cell repertoires in cytomegalovirus infection. Study-wide results and limits: Frequencies of public TCR beta families were cumulated, and this identified carriers of CMV plus the relevant HLA.

Sequencing was carried out using PBMCs. This clonotype originated in a human donor in good health (CMV status not recorded). Some clones in this sample may be carry-over from other donors' samples. This chain joins TRBV5-6 and TRBJ2-1; no clear D. The CDR3 is CASSLDIINEQFF. The CDR3 nucleotides are TGTGCCAGCAGCTTGGACATAATCAATGAGCAGTTCTTC.